Many counts were recorded for the clone carrying this T cell receptor beta chain. The TCR beta library used iRepertoire HTBI primers with Arm-PCR amplification of CDR3. TCRdb itself ran the multiplex PCR reads through MiXCR, one entry per CDR3 protein. The data hold about half a million distinct CDR3 sequences, with around 12% observed a single time. Germline values: CDR1 SNHLY, CDR2 FYNNEI. This CDR3 is built from 14 residues. V gave up 4 bases and J gave up 7 bases; unmatched junction bases: 8. The data were obtained in a study of regulatory T cells in long-lasting Graves disease. Specified time point: newly diagnosed GD, antithyroid drugs for less than 3 months. The TCR library was prepared using RNA isolated from PBMCs. The same data also went into a second study, on T cells in Graves' hyperthyroidism and ophthalmopathy.

Specimen: peripheral blood mononuclear cells (PBMCs), collected at new diagnosis, from a patient treated with antithyroid drugs. The sequence derives from a woman aged 25 to 45 with Graves disease. The rearrangement joins TRBV2 to TRBJ2-7; 9 nucleotides match TRBD1. CDR3 residues: CASSVRGQGVEQYF. The CDR3 bases are TGTGCCAGCAGTGTACGGGGACAGGGCGTAGAGCAGTACTTC.